This T cell receptor (beta chain) was profiled in a study of control samples from healthy donors and cancer patients. This clone was seen only a few times. Looked up from germline, CDR1 is SEHNR and CDR2 is FQNEAQ (reference sequence). Trimming took off 4 bases at V and 5 bases at J, with 17 bases between the two ends. This CDR3 contains 15 residues. TCRdb's table, derived via immunoSEQ multiplex PCR, lists solely in-frame clones and lacks some. Of under 70,000 clones in the sample, around 90% were seen once. The specimen sequenced was blood. The chain is built from TRBV7-9 and TRBJ1-2, with TRBD1 as a possible D gene (5 bases). This receptor was obtained from a man aged 50 or older in good health. CDR3 amino acids: CASSYRDVQRYGYTF. The CDR3 DNA sequence: TGTGCCAGCAGCTATCGGGACGTCCAGAGGTATGGCTACACCTTC.